This record concerns one T cell receptor beta chain sequence. Trimming removed 3 bases at V and 10 bases at J, with 13 bases between. There are 13 residues in the CDR3. Per the germline V gene, CDR1 is MNHEY and CDR2 is SVGAGI. The assay was immunoSEQ multiplex PCR, and TCRdb's table has in-frame clones only and misses some. The data contain tens of thousands of clones, just over 90% of them singletons. The source of the sample is a study of T cell changes during pregnancy in multiple sclerosis. The clonotype was recovered from a female donor in good health, enrolled as a control in a pregnancy study. Sample: peripheral blood, taken in the second trimester of pregnancy. The chain combines TRBV6-5 with TRBJ2-1, with D unresolved. CDR3 bases: TGTGCCAGCAGTTATTCGAAGGAGCTCGAGCAGTTCTTC. Protein sequence: CASSYSKELEQFF.